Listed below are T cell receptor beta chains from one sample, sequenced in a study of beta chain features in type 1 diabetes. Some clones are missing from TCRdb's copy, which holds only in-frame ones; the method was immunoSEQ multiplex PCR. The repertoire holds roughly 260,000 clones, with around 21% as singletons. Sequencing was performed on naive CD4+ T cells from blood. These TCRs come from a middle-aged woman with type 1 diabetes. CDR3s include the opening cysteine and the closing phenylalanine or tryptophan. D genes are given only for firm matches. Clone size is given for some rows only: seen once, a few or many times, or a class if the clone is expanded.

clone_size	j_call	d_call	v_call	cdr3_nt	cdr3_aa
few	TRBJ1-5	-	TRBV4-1	TGCGCCAGCAGCCAAGGGGCAGGGTATCAGCCCCAGCATTTT	CASSQGAGYQPQHF
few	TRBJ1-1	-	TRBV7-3	TGTGCCAGCAGCTTCTCTACCGTCCAGAACACTGAAGCTTTCTTT	CASSFSTVQNTEAFF
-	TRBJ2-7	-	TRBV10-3	TGTGCCATCAGTGAGGTCCGACAGGCCGCAACCTACGAGCAGTACTTC	CAISEVRQAATYEQYF
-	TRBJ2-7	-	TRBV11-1	TGTGCCAGCAGCTTAGTAACGGGAGATTCCTACGAGCAGTACTTC	CASSLVTGDSYEQYF
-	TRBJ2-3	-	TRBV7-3	TGTGCCAGCAGCTTAGCTAGGGGCCTGGATACGCAGTATTTT	CASSLARGLDTQYF
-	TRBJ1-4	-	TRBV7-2	TGTGCCAGCAGCTTATTTGGGACATTCGGTGAAAAACTGTTTTTT	CASSLFGTFGEKLFF
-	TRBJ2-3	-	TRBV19	TGTGCCAGTAGTTACGGACTCTACACAGATACGCAGTATTTT	CASSYGLYTDTQYF
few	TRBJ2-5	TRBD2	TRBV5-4	TGTGCCAGCAGCTTACGTTCATTGACTAGCGGGAGACAGGGGGAGACCCAGTACTTC	CASSLRSLTSGRQGETQYF
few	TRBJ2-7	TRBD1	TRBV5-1	TGCGCCAGCAGCGTCCGGGACAGCACCTACGAGCAGTACTTC	CASSVRDSTYEQYF
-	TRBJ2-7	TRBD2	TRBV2	TGTGCCAGCAGACCTCCCCCCGCGGGGGACTACGAGCAGTACTTC	CASRPPPAGDYEQYF
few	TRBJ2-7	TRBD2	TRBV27	TGTGCCAGCAGTTCAGGGACTAGCGGGACCATCGAGCAGTACTTC	CASSSGTSGTIEQYF
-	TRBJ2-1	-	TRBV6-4	TGTGCCAGCAGTGACCCAGGCCATCCCCTCAATGAGCAGTTCTTC	CASSDPGHPLNEQFF
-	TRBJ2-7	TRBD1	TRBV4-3	TGCGCCAGCAGCCAAGATCAGGGGGCCTGGGCATACGAGCAGTACTTC	CASSQDQGAWAYEQYF
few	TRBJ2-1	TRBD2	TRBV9	TGTGCCAGCAGCGTAGGGGGCGGGGGGTCCCCCGCTTACAATGAGCAGTTCTTC	CASSVGGGGSPAYNEQFF
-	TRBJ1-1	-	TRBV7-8	TGTGCCAGCAGCTCTGCCTGGCAACAGGGAAGTGGTACTGAAGCTTTCTTT	CASSSAWQQGSGTEAFF
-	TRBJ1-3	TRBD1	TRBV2	TGTGCCAGCAGCAGGACAGGGACTGGAAACACCATATATTTT	CASSRTGTGNTIYF
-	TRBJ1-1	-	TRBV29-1	TGCAGCGCTTACCCTCGTCTCTCGGGGGCTGAAGCTTTCTTT	CSAYPRLSGAEAFF
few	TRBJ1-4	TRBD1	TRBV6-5	TGTGCCAGCAGCCCTAACAGGGGGAGTGAAAAACTGTTTTTT	CASSPNRGSEKLFF
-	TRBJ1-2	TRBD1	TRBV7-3	TGTGCCAGCAGCCTACGGACAGGGGGCGACTATGGCTACACCTTC	CASSLRTGGDYGYTF
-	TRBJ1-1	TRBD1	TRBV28	TGTGCCAGCAGTTCACAGGGGACCGAGAACACTGAAGCTTTCTTT	CASSSQGTENTEAFF
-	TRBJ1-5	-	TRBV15	TGTGCCACCAGCAGACCTTCTGGGGCTTATAGCAATCAGCCCCAGCATTTT	CATSRPSGAYSNQPQHF
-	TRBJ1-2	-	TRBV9	TGTGCCAGCAGGGGGCTAGGAATCTATGGCTACACCTTC	CASRGLGIYGYTF
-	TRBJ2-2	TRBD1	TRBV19	TGTGCCGGCGGACAGGGGAGGACCGGGGAGCTGTTTTTT	CAGGQGRTGELFF
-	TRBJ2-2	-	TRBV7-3	TGTGCCAGCAGCCCCGGACAGAGACCCGGGGAGCTGTTTTTT	CASSPGQRPGELFF
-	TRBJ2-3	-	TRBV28	TGTGCCAGCACCCAAACAGATACGCAGTATTTT	CASTQTDTQYF
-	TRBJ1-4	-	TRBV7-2	TGTGCCAGCAGCTCTGGACAGACTTGGGAAAAACTGTTTTTT	CASSSGQTWEKLFF
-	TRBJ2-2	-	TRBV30	TGTGCCTGGAGTGTCGGTTCTACCGGGGAGCTGTTTTTT	CAWSVGSTGELFF
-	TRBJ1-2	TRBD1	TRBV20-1	TGCAGTGCGAGAGACAGGGCTGGCTACACCTTC	CSARDRAGYTF
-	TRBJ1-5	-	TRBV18	TGTGCCAGCTCACCAGGAGGAGGTGGTAATCAGCCCCAGCATTTT	CASSPGGGGNQPQHF
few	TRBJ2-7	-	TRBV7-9	TGTGCCAGCAGCCCCCCCGGGGACACCCTCGGGGAGCAGTACTTC	CASSPPGDTLGEQYF
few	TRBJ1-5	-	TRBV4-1	TGCGCCAGCAGCCAAGCTCCTAGGAGGCAGCCCCAGCATTTT	CASSQAPRRQPQHF
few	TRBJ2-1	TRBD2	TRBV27	TGTGCCAGCAGTTTACTAGCGGACTCCTACAATGAGCAGTTCTTC	CASSLLADSYNEQFF
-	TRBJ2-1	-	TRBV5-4	TGTGCCAGCAGCTTCCAGGGGCCGGTCAATGAGCAGTTCTTC	CASSFQGPVNEQFF
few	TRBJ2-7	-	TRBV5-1	TGCGCCAGCAGCTCGGAAGGCTGGAGTAACTACGAGCAGTACTTC	CASSSEGWSNYEQYF
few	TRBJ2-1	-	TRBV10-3	TGTGCCATCAGCTCCACTAGCACCAATGAGCAGTTCTTC	CAISSTSTNEQFF
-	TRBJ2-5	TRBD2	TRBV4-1	TGCGCCAGCAGCCAGGGGACTAGCGGGAGCCAAGAGACCCAGTACTTC	CASSQGTSGSQETQYF
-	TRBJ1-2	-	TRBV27	TGTGCCAGCAGTTTATGGGGAGGTGGTGGCTACACCTTC	CASSLWGGGGYTF
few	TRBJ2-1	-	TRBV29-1	TGCAGTGGATGGATGTCTCGACAGGTCAATGAGCAGTTCTTC	CSGWMSRQVNEQFF
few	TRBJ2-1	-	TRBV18	TGTGCCAGCTCACGCGGGCTCTCGGATGAGCAGTTCTTC	CASSRGLSDEQFF
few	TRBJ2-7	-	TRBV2	TGTGCCAGCAGTGCTAATGGTCCATCCCCCTACGAGCAGTACTTC	CASSANGPSPYEQYF
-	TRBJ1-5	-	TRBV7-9	TGTGCCAGCAGCTCAGGGGCTAGCAATCAGCCCCAGCATTTT	CASSSGASNQPQHF